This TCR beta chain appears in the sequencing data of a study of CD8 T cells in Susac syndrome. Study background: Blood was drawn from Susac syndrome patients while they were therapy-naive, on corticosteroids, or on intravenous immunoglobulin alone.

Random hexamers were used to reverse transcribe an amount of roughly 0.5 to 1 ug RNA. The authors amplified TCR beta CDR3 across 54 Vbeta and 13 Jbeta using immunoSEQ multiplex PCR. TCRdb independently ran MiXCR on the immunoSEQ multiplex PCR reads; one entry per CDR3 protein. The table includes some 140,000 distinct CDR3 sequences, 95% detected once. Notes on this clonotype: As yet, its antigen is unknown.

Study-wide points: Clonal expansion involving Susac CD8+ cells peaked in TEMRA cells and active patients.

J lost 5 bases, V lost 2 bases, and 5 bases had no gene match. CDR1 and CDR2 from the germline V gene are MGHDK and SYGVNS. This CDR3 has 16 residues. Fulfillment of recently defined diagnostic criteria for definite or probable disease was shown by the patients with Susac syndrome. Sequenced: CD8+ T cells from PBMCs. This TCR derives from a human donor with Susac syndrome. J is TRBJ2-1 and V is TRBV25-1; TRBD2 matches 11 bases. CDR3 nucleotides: TGTGCCAGCAGTGAAGGGGGGACTAGCGGACACAATGAGCAGTTCTTC. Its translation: CASSEGGTSGHNEQFF.